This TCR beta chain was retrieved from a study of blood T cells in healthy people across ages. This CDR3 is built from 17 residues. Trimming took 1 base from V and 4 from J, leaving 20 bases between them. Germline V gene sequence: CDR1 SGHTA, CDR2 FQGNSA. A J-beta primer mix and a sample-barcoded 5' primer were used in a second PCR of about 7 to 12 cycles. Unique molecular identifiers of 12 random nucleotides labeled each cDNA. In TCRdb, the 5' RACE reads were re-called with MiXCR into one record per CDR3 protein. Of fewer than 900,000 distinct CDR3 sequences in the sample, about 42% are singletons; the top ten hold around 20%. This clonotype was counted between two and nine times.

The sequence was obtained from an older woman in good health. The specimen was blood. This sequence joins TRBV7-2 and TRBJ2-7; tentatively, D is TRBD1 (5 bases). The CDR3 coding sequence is TGTGCCAGCAGCTTAGGGTTACTAAGGGGTGGAATATACGAGCAGTACTTC. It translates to CASSLGLLRGGIYEQYF.